This T cell receptor beta chain was captured in a study of cytomegalovirus exposure and HLA in healthy donors. The V and J ends lost 0 bases and 7 bases respectively, with 8 bases between them. This CDR3 contains 14 residues. Germline V gives CDR1 SGHNT, CDR2 YYREEE (reference sequence). The primer mix had 60 Vbeta and 13 Jbeta primers. Repertoires were generated with immunoSEQ multiplex PCR, while TCRdb's copy carries only in-frame clones and drops some. This sample has under 200,000 clones; about 84% occur once, and the top ten carry 1% to 1.5%. Findings and limits, study-wide: Immune exposure data for these donors was limited to CMV serostatus.

A word on this clone: What it recognizes is unknown.

Sample: PBMCs. The rearrangement uses TRBV5-4 and TRBJ1-6; no clear D gene. This TCR derives from a man over 45 in good health and CMV-seropositive. The CDR3, as DNA: TGTGCCAGCAGCTTGGACATTTCGAATTCACCCCTCCACTTT. This encodes CASSLDISNSPLHF.